A selection of T cell receptor beta chains follows, all from one sample in a study of blood T cell repertoires in COVID-19. Libraries were prepared by immunoSEQ multiplex PCR; TCRdb keeps only in-frame clonotypes and omits some of them. Counted here are about 100,000 clones, around 85% occurring once; the ten biggest clones make up over 10%. Sequencing was done on a sample of peripheral blood. The receptor source for this set is a man aged 45-60 years with active or convalescent COVID-19. Each CDR3 is given with its conserved first and last residue. The D gene is left open where the match is weak. Some rows have no size entry. The others give once, few or many, or a class for an expanded clone.

D gene,V gene,CDR3 length,J gene,clone size,CDR3 protein,CDR3 DNA
.,TRBV11-2,13,TRBJ1-2,.,CASSLDLDYGYTF,TGTGCCAGCAGCTTAGATTTAGACTATGGCTACACCTTC
TRBD2,TRBV2,15,TRBJ2-3,.,CASSPTSGSTDTQYF,TGTGCCAGCAGTCCTACTAGCGGGTCTACAGATACGCAGTATTTT
.,TRBV3-1/TRBV3-2,16,TRBJ2-2,.,CASSPSDRRLTGELFF,TGTGCCAGCAGCCCCTCCGACAGACGACTCACCGGGGAGCTGTTTTTT
.,TRBV2,15,TRBJ1-6,.,CASSESGGDNSPLHF,TGTGCCAGCAGTGAGAGTGGCGGGGATAATTCACCCCTCCACTTT
TRBD2,TRBV10-2,13,TRBJ2-3,.,CASTLGLADTQYF,TGCGCCAGCACCCTGGGACTAGCAGATACGCAGTATTTT
TRBD2,TRBV5-4,14,TRBJ2-7,.,CASSPHRDYYEQYF,TGTGCCAGCAGCCCGCACCGGGACTACTACGAGCAGTACTTC
.,TRBV6-5,13,TRBJ1-1,once,CASTEGLGTEAFF,TGTGCCAGCACAGAGGGTTTGGGCACTGAAGCTTTCTTT
TRBD1,TRBV15,16,TRBJ2-1,.,CATSKKPGGSYNEQFF,TGTGCCACCAGCAAAAAACCAGGGGGCTCCTACAATGAGCAGTTCTTC
.,TRBV18,13,TRBJ1-4,.,CASSPPRVSELFF,TGTGCCAGCTCACCGCCCCGGGTCTCAGAACTGTTTTTT
TRBD2,TRBV24-1,16,TRBJ2-1,.,CATSDEGLAGRNEQFF,TGTGCCACCAGTGACGAGGGACTAGCGGGGCGCAATGAGCAGTTCTTC
.,TRBV11-3,14,TRBJ2-1,.,CASSFVRESYEQFF,TGTGCCAGCAGCTTTGTACGGGAGTCCTATGAGCAGTTCTTC
.,TRBV7-3,16,TRBJ2-2,.,CASSVRGAADTGELFF,TGTGCCAGCAGCGTCCGAGGAGCAGCTGACACCGGGGAGCTGTTTTTT
.,TRBV19,15,TRBJ1-1,.,CASSMVRSRIGEAFF,TGTGCCAGTAGTATGGTAAGGAGCAGAATTGGTGAAGCTTTCTTT
.,TRBV5-8,16,TRBJ2-3,.,CASSIPGRGTTDTQYF,TGTGCCAGCAGCATTCCTGGCAGGGGAACCACAGATACGCAGTATTTT
.,TRBV12-5,13,TRBJ1-1,.,CASVPDGEIGAFF,TGTGCTAGTGTTCCGGACGGGGAAATAGGAGCTTTCTTT
TRBD1,TRBV27,14,TRBJ2-7,.,CASSKIGQGSEQYF,TGTGCCAGCAGCAAGATCGGACAGGGATCCGAGCAGTACTTC
.,TRBV2,14,TRBJ1-1,.,CASSVAGPNTEAFF,TGTGCCAGCAGTGTGGCAGGGCCGAACACTGAAGCTTTCTTT
.,TRBV5-1,15,TRBJ2-1,.,CASSTDLGIINEQFF,TGCGCCAGCAGTACGGACTTGGGGATAATCAATGAGCAGTTCTTC
.,TRBV6-5,15,TRBJ1-1,.,CASRVRLSMNTEAFF,TGTGCCAGCAGGGTTAGACTGAGCATGAACACTGAAGCTTTCTTT
TRBD2,TRBV11-3,15,TRBJ2-5,.,CASSSPGLAGETQYF,TGTGCCAGCAGCTCGCCGGGACTAGCTGGAGAGACCCAGTACTTC
.,TRBV13,15,TRBJ1-6,.,CASSLGRGITSPLHF,TGTGCCAGCAGCTTAGGCCGGGGGATAACTTCACCCCTCCACTTT
TRBD2,TRBV5-1,15,TRBJ2-7,.,CASSPGLAGAYEQYF,TGCGCCAGCAGCCCGGGACTAGCGGGAGCCTACGAGCAGTACTTC
.,TRBV24-1,15,TRBJ2-5,.,CATSDPSGGQETQYF,TGTGCCACCAGTGATCCCTCCGGGGGACAAGAGACCCAGTACTTC
.,TRBV5-1,13,TRBJ1-1,.,CASSVGGRTEAFF,TGCGCCAGCAGCGTCGGGGGGCGGACTGAAGCTTTCTTT
.,TRBV5-5,16,TRBJ1-2,.,CASSNPDWANFYGYTF,TGTGCCAGCAGCAATCCAGATTGGGCTAATTTCTATGGCTACACCTTC
TRBD1,TRBV12-3/TRBV12-4,12,TRBJ1-1,few,CASSRGQGEAFF,TGTGCCAGCAGTCGGGGACAGGGGGAAGCTTTCTTT
.,TRBV7-9,15,TRBJ1-1,.,CASSLTGSGGSEAFF,TGTGCCAGCAGCCTTACTGGGTCGGGAGGGTCTGAAGCTTTCTTT
TRBD1,TRBV10-3,14,TRBJ2-5,.,CAISGDRGGKTQYF,TGTGCCATCAGTGGAGACAGGGGAGGAAAGACCCAGTACTTC
TRBD1,TRBV19,16,TRBJ2-7,.,CASSIVTGGMAYEQYF,TGTGCCAGTAGTATAGTCACAGGGGGGATGGCCTACGAGCAGTACTTC
.,TRBV2,16,TRBJ2-4,.,CASEPPGSVDKNIQYF,TGTGCCAGCGAACCGCCAGGGTCGGTAGACAAAAACATTCAGTACTTC
.,TRBV24-1,15,TRBJ2-1,.,CATSDFTGVYNEQFF,TGTGCCACCAGTGATTTTACGGGAGTATACAATGAGCAGTTCTTC
.,TRBV5-1,13,TRBJ1-4,.,CASSFGGPGKLFF,TGCGCCAGCAGCTTCGGGGGGCCTGGAAAACTGTTTTTT
.,TRBV12-2,12,TRBJ1-2,.,CAKVYREYGYTF,TGTGCAAAAGTTTACAGGGAGTACGGCTACACCTTC
.,TRBV5-8,13,TRBJ2-2,.,CASRTHITGELFF,TGTGCCAGCAGGACTCACATCACCGGGGAGCTGTTTTTT
TRBD2,TRBV19,16,TRBJ2-7,.,CASSLGAGGDGYEQYF,TGTGCCAGTAGTTTAGGAGCGGGAGGGGATGGCTACGAGCAGTACTTC
TRBD2,TRBV11-3,12,TRBJ2-7,.,CASSPRLAEQYF,TGTGCCAGCAGCCCTCGACTAGCGGAGCAGTACTTC
.,TRBV13,15,TRBJ2-1,once,CASSPPGVGYNEQFF,TGTGCCAGCAGCCCCCCCGGGGTAGGCTACAATGAGCAGTTCTTC
.,TRBV19,14,TRBJ1-6,.,CASSQQGMGSPLHF,TGTGCCAGTAGTCAACAGGGTATGGGATCACCCCTCCACTTT
.,TRBV5-4,14,TRBJ2-5,.,CASSLEVSENSQYF,TGTGCCAGCAGCTTGGAGGTCAGCGAGAATTCCCAGTACTTC
.,TRBV11-3,13,TRBJ2-7,.,CASSLITSYEQYF,TGTGCCAGCAGCTTAATCACTTCCTACGAGCAGTACTTC
TRBD1,TRBV18,15,TRBJ1-1,.,CASSPQGAVNTEAFF,TGTGCCAGCTCACCACAGGGGGCAGTGAACACTGAAGCTTTCTTT
.,TRBV6-1,16,TRBJ2-1,.,CASSGVTGHSYNEQFF,TGTGCCAGCAGTGGGGTGACAGGTCATTCCTACAATGAGCAGTTCTTC
TRBD1,TRBV15,17,TRBJ1-4,few,CATSSRDRGWRNEKLFF,TGTGCCACCAGCTCCCGGGACAGGGGATGGAGGAATGAAAAACTGTTTTTT
.,TRBV19,16,TRBJ2-1,.,CASSIDQRERYNEQFF,TGTGCCAGTAGTATAGATCAACGGGAGAGGTACAATGAGCAGTTCTTC
TRBD1,TRBV28,15,TRBJ1-6,.,CASRLPGTGYSPLHF,TGTGCCAGCAGATTACCCGGGACAGGGTATTCACCCCTCCACTTT
.,TRBV11-3,13,TRBJ2-5,once,CASSSQIQETQYF,TGTGCCAGCAGCTCTCAGATACAAGAGACCCAGTACTTC
.,TRBV3-1/TRBV3-2,15,TRBJ1-2,.,CASSQSQQLRYGYTF,TGTGCCAGCAGCCAAAGTCAACAGTTACGATATGGCTACACCTTC
.,TRBV9,14,TRBJ1-1,.,CASSNPDRSTEAFF,TGTGCCAGCAGCAACCCCGACAGGTCCACTGAAGCTTTCTTT